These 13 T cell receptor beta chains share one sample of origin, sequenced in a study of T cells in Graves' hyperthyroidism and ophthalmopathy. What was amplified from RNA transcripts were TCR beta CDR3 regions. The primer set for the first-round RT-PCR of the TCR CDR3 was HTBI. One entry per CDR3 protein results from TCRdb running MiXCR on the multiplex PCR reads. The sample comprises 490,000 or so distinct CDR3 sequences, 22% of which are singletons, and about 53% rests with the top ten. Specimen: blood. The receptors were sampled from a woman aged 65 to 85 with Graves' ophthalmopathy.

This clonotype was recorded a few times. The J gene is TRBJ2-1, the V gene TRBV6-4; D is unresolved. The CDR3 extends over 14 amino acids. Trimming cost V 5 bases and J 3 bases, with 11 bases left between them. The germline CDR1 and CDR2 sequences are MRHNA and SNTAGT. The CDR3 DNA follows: TGTGCCAGCAGTCCGTTTCGCGGCTACAATGAGCAGTTCTTC. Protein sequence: CASSPFRGYNEQFF.

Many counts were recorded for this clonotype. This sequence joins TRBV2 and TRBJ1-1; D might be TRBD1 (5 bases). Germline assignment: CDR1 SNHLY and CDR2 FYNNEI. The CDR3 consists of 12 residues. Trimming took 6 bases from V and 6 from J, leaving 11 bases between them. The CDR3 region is CASRRGIAEAFF. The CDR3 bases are TGTGCCAGCAGGCGGGGCATTGCTGAAGCTTTCTTT.

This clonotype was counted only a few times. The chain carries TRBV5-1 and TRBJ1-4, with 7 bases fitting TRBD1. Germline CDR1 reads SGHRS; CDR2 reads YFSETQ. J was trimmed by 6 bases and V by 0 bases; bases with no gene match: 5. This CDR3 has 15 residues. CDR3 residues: CASSLETGQDEKLFF. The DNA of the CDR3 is TGCGCCAGCAGCTTGGAGACAGGGCAGGATGAAAAACTGTTTTTT.

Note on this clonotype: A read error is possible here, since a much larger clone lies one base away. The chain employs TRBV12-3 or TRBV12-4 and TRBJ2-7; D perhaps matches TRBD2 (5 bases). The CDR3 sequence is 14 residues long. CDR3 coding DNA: TGTGCCAGCAGTCGGGGAATACTGCACTACAAGCAGTACTTC. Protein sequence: CASSRGILHYKQYF.

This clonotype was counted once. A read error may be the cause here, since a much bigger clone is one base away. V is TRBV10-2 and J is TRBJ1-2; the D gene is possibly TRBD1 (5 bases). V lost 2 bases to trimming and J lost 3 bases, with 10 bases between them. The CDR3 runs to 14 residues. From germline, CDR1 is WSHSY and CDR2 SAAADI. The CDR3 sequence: CASSEGGRDYGYTF. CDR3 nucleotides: TGCGCCAGCAGTGAGGGGGGTAGGGACTATGGCTACACCTTC.

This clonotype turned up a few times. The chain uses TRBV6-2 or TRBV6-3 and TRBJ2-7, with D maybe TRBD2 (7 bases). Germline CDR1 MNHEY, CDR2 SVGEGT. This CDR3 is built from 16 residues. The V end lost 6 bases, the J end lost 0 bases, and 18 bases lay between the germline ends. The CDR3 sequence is CASRGGGHALSYEQYF. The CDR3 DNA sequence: TGTGCCAGCAGAGGGGGAGGGCACGCCCTCTCCTACGAGCAGTACTTC.

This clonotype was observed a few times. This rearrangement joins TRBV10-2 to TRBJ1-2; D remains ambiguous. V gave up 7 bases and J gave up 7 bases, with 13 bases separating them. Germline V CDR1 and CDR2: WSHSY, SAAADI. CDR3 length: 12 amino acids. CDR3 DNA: TGCGCCAGCACCCCCGGGCCTCTTGGCTACACCTTC. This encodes CASTPGPLGYTF.

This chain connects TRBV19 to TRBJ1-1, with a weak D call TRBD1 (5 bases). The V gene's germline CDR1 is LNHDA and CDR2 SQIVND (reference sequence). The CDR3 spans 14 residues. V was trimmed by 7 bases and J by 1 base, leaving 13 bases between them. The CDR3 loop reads CASIQRGGNTEAFF. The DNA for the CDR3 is TGTGCCAGTATTCAACGGGGGGGGAACACTGAAGCTTTCTTT.

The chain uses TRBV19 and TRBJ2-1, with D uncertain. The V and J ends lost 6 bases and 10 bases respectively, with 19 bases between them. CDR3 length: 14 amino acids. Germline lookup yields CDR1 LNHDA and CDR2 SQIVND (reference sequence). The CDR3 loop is CASRTGGRIGEQFF. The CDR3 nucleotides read TGTGCCAGTAGAACCGGCGGACGGATCGGCGAGCAGTTCTTC.

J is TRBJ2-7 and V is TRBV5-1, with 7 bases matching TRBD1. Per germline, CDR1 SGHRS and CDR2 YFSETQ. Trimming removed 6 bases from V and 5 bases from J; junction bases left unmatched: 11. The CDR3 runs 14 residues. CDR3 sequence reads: CASMERDSRDEQYF. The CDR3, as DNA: TGCGCCAGCATGGAACGGGACAGCCGGGACGAGCAGTACTTC.

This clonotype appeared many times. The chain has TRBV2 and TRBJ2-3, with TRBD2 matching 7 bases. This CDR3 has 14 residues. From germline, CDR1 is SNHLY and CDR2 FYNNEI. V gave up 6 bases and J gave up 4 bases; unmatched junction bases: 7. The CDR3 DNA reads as TGTGCCAGCAGCGGGCGGGAGTACCCAGATACGCAGTATTTT. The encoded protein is CASSGREYPDTQYF.

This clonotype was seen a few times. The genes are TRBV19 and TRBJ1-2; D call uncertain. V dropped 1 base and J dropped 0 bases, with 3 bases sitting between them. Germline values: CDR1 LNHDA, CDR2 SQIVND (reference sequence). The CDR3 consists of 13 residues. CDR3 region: CASSIAANYGYTF. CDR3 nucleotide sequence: TGTGCCAGTAGTATAGCCGCTAACTATGGCTACACCTTC. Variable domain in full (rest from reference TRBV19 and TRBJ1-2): DGGITQSPKYLFRKEGQNVTLSCEQNLNHDAMYWYRQDPGQGLRLIYYSQIVNDFQKGDIAEGYSVSREKKESFPLTVTSAQKNPTAFYLCASSIAANYGYTFGSGTRLTVV.

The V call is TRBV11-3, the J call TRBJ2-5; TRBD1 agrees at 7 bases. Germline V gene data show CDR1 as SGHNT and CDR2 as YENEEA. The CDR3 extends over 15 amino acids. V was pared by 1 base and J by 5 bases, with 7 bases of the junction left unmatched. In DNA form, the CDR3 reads TGTGCCAGCAGCTTAGGCTCAGCAGGGGGTGAGACCCAGTACTTC. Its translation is CASSLGSAGGETQYF. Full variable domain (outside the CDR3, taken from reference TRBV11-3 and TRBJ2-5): EAGVVQSPRYKIIEKKQPVAFWCNPISGHNTLYWYLQNLGQGPELLIRYENEEAVDDSQLPKDRFSAERLKGVDSTLKIQPAELGDSAVYLCASSLGSAGGETQYFGPGTRLLVL.